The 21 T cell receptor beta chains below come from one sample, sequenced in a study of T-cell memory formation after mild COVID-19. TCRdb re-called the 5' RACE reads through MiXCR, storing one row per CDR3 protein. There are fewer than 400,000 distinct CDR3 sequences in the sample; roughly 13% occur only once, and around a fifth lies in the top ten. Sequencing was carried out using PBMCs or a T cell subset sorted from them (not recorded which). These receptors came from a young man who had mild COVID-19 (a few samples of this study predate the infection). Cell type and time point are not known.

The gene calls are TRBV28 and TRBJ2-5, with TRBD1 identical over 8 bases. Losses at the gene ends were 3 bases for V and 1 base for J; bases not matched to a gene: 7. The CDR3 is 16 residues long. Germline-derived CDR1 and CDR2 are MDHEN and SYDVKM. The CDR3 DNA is TGTGCCAGCAGTTTTCGGGACAGGCATCCCCAAGAGACCCAGTACTTC. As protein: CASSFRDRHPQETQYF.

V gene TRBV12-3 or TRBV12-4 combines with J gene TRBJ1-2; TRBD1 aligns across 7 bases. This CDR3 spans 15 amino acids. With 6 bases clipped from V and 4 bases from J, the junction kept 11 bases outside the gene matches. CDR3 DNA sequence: TGTGCCAGCAGCCCACAGGCAGGGGGTGTCTATGGCTACACCTTC. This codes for CASSPQAGGVYGYTF.

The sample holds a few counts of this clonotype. CDR3 sequence (DNA): TGTGCCAGCAGCAGAGCGGGGGACTACAATGAGCAGTTCTTC. It translates to CASSRAGDYNEQFF. V and J are TRBV5-4 and TRBJ2-1, with 8 bases that match TRBD2. Germline V CDR1 and CDR2: SGHNT, YYREEE (reference sequence). V shed 4 bases and J 3 bases; nucleotides not matched to a gene: 3. The CDR3 runs 14 residues.

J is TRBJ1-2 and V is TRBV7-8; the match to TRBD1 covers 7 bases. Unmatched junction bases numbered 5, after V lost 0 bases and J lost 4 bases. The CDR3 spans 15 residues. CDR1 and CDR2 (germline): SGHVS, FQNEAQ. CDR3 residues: CASSLAETGLYGYTF. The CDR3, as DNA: TGTGCCAGCAGCTTAGCGGAGACAGGGCTCTATGGCTACACCTTC. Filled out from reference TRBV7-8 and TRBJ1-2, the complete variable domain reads GAGVSQSPRYKVAKRGQDVALRCDPISGHVSLFWYQQALGQGPEFLTYFQNEAQLDKSGLPSDRFFAERPEGSVSTLKIQRTQQEDSAVYLCASSLAETGLYGYTFGSGTRLTVV.

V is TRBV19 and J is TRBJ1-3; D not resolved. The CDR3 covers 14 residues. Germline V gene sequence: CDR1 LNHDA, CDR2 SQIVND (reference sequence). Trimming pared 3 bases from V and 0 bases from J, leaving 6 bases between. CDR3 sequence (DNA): TGTGCCAGTAGTATCACCGGCTCTGGAAACACCATATATTTT. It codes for CASSITGSGNTIYF.

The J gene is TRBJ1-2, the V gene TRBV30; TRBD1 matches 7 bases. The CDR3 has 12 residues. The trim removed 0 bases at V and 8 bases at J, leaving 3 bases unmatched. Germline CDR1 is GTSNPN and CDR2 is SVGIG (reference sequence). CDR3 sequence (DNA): TGTGCCTGGAGTGTCGGACAGGAAGGCTACACCTTC. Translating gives CAWSVGQEGYTF.

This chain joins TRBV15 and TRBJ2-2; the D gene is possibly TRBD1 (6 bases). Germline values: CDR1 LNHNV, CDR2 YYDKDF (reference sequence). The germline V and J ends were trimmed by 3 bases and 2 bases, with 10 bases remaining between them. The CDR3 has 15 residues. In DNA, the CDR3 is TGTGCCACCAGCAGCGGACAGACAAACACCGGGGAGCTGTTTTTT. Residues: CATSSGQTNTGELFF. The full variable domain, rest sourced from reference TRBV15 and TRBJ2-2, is DAMVIQNPRYQVTQFGKPVTLSCSQTLNHNVMYWYQQKSSQAPKLLFHYYDKDFNNEADTPDNFQSRRPNTSFCFLDIRSPGLGDTAMYLCATSSGQTNTGELFFGEGSRLTVL.

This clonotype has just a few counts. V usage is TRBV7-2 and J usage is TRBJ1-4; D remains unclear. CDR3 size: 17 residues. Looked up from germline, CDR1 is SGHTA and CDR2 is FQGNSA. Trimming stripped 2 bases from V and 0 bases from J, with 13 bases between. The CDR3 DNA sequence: TGTGCCAGCAGCTTAATAGGACCGGCTGCAACTAATGAAAAACTGTTTTTT. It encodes CASSLIGPAATNEKLFF.

This CDR3 reads CASEGQGFDTQYF. CDR3 DNA: TGCGCCAGCGAGGGACAGGGCTTCGATACGCAGTATTTT. The chain recombines TRBV5-1 with TRBJ2-3; 9 bases fit TRBD1. Germline CDR1 is SGHRS and CDR2 is YFSETQ. The V and J ends lost 7 bases and 6 bases, in that order; junction bases with no gene match: 6. CDR3 size: 13 residues. The whole variable domain, filled in from reference TRBV5-1 and TRBJ2-3, reads KAGVTQTPRYLIKTRGQQVTLSCSPISGHRSVSWYQQTPGQGLQFLFEYFSETQRNKGNFPGRFSGRQFSNSRSEMNVSTLELGDSALYLCASEGQGFDTQYFGPGTRLTVL.

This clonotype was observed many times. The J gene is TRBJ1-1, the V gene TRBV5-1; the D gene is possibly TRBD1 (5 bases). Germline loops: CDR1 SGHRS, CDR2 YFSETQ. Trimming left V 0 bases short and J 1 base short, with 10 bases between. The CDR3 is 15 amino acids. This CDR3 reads CASSLAPDTNTEAFF. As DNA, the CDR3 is TGCGCCAGCAGCTTGGCCCCGGACACGAACACTGAAGCTTTCTTT.

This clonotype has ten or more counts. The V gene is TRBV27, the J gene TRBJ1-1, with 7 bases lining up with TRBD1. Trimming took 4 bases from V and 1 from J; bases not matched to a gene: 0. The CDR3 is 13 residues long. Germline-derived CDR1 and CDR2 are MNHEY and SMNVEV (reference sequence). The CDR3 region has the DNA TGTGCCAGCAGTTCAGGGGGGAACACTGAAGCTTTCTTT. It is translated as CASSSGGNTEAFF.

CDR3 residues: CASSQERQGAYGYTF. CDR3 nucleotide sequence: TGTGCCAGCAGCCAAGAAAGGCAGGGGGCCTATGGCTACACCTTC. This chain links TRBV4-2 with TRBJ1-2; 8 bases match TRBD1. The length of the CDR3 is 15 residues. V lost 0 bases, J lost 4 bases, and 4 bases stayed unmatched. Germline values: CDR1 LGHNA, CDR2 YNFKEQ.

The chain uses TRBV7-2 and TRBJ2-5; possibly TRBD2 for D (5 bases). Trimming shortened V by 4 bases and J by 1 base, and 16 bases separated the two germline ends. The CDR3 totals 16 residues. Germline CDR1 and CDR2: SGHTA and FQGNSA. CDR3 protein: CASSSPLAGIQETQYF. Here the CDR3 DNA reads TGTGCCAGCAGCTCCCCACTGGCGGGTATCCAAGAGACCCAGTACTTC.

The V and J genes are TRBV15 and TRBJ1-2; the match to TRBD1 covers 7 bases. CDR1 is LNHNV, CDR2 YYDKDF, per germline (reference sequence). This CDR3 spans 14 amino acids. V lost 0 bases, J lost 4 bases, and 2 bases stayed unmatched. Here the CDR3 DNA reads TGTGCCACCAGCAGAGAGGCAGGGGGCTATGGCTACACCTTC. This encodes CATSREAGGYGYTF.

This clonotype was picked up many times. This CDR3 reads CASSLVQGTGELFF. The DNA of the CDR3 is TGCGCCAGCAGCTTGGTACAGGGCACCGGGGAGCTGTTTTTT. J is TRBJ2-2 and V is TRBV5-1, with D tentatively TRBD1 (6 bases). Germline lookup yields CDR1 SGHRS and CDR2 YFSETQ. The CDR3 covers 14 residues. V was trimmed by 0 bases and J by 4 bases, leaving 7 bases between them.

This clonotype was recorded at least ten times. The CDR3, as DNA: TGTGCCAGCAGCCAGCCGGGACAGACGACGCAGTATTTT. Protein: CASSQPGQTTQYF. This chain joins TRBV3-1 and TRBJ2-3, with TRBD1 matching over 7 bases. This CDR3 region has 13 residues. Germline CDR1 LGHDT, CDR2 YNNKEL (reference sequence). V was clipped by 3 bases and J by 9 bases; unmatched bases: 6.

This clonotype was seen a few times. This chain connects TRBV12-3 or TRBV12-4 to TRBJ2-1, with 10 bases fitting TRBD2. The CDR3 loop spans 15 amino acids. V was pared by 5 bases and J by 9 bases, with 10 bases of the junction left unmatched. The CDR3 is CASSVLAGDRGEQFF. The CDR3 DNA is TGTGCCAGCAGTGTGCTAGCGGGGGACCGCGGTGAGCAGTTCTTC.

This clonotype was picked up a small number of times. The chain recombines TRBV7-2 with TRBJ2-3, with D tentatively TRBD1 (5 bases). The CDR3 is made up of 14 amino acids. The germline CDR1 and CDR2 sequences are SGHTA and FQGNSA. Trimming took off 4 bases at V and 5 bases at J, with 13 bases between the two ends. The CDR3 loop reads CASSSRQLEDTQYF. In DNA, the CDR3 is TGTGCCAGCAGCTCCAGACAGCTAGAAGATACGCAGTATTTT.

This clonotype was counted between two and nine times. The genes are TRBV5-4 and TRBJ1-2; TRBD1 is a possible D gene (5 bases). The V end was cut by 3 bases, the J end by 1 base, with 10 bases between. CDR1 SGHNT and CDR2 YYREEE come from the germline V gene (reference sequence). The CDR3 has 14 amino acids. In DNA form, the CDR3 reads TGTGCCAGCAGCTACCAGGGCGGTAACTATGGCTACACCTTC. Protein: CASSYQGGNYGYTF. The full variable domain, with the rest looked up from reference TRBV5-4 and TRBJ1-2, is ETGVTQSPTHLIKTRGQQVTLRCSSQSGHNTVSWYQQALGQGPQFIFQYYREEENGRGNFPPRFSGLQFPNYSSELNVNALELDDSALYLCASSYQGGNYGYTFGSGTRLTVV.

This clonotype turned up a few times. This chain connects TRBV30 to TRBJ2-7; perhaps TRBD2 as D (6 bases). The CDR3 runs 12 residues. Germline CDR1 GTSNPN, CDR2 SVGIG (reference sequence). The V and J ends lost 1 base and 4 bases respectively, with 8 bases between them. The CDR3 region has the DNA TGTGCCTGGAGTGCTGCGGGATACGAGCAGTACTTC. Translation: CAWSAAGYEQYF.

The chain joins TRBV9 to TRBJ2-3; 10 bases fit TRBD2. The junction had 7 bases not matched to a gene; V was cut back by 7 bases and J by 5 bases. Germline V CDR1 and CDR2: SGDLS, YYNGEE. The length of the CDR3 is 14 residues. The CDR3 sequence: CASGASGGLDTQYF. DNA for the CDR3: TGTGCCAGCGGCGCTAGCGGGGGACTAGATACGCAGTATTTT. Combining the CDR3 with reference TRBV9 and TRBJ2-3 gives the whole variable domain DSGVTQTPKHLITATGQRVTLRCSPRSGDLSVYWYQQSLDQGLQFLIQYYNGEERAKGNILERFSAQQFPDLHSELNLSSLELGDSALYFCASGASGGLDTQYFGPGTRLTVL.